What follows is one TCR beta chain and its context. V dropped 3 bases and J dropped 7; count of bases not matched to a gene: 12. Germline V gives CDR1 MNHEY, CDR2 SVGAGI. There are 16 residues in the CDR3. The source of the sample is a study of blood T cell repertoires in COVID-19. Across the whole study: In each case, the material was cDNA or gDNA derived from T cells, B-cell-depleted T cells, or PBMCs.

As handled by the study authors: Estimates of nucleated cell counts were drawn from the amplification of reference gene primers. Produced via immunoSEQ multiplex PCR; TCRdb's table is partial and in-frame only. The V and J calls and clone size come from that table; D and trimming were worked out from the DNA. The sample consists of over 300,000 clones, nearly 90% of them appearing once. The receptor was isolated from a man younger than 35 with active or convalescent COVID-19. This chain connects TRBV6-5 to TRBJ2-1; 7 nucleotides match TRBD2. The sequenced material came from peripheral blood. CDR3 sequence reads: CASSYLRREMGNEQFF. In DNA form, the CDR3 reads TGTGCCAGCAGTTATCTGAGGCGGGAGATGGGAAATGAGCAGTTCTTC.